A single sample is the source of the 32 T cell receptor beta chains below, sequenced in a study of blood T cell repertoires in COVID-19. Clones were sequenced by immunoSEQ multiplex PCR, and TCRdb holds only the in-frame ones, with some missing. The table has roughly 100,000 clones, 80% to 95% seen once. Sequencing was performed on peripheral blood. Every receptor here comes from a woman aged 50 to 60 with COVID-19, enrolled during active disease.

Here the CDR3 DNA reads TGCGCCAGCAGCTTGTTTGCAGGGGGCTTAAATGAGCAGTTCTTC. Its translation: CASSLFAGGLNEQFF. The chain carries TRBV5-1 and TRBJ2-1; the match to TRBD1 covers 8 bases. Germline V gives CDR1 SGHRS, CDR2 YFSETQ. CDR3 length: 15 amino acids. J was trimmed by 7 bases and V by 1 base; bases with no gene match: 7.

The CDR3 is CASAETASTNTGELFF. CDR3 in DNA: TGTGCTAGTGCCGAGACAGCGTCTACGAACACCGGGGAGCTGTTTTTT. V usage is TRBV12-5 and J usage is TRBJ2-2; perhaps TRBD1 as D (5 bases). The CDR3 totals 16 residues. Per the germline V gene, CDR1 is LGHNT and CDR2 is FRNRAP. V was pared by 7 bases and J by 0 bases, with 15 bases between.

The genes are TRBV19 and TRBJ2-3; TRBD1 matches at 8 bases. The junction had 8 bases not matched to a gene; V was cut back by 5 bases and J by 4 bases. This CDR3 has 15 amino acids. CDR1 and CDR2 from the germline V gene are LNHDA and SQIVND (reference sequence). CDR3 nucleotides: TGTGCCAGTAGTCGACAGGGGAAAGCGGCAGATACGCAGTATTTT. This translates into CASSRQGKAADTQYF.

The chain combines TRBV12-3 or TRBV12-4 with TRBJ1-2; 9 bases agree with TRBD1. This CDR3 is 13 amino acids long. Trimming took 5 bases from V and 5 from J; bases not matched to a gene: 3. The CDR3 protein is CASSTGGGYGYTF. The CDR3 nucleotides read TGTGCCAGCAGTACAGGGGGCGGGTATGGCTACACCTTC.

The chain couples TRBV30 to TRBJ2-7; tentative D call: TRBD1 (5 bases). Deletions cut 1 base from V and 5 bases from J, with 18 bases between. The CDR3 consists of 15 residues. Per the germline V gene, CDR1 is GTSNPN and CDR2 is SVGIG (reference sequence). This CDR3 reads CAWSEGHLGANEQYV. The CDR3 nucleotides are TGTGCCTGGAGTGAAGGACACCTAGGCGCCAACGAGCAGTACGTC.

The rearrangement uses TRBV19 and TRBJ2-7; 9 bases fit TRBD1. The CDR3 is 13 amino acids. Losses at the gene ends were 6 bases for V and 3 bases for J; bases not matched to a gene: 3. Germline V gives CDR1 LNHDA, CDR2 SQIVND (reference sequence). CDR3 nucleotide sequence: TGTGCCAGTAGGGACAGGGGAGACTACGAGCAGTACTTC. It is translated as CASRDRGDYEQYF.

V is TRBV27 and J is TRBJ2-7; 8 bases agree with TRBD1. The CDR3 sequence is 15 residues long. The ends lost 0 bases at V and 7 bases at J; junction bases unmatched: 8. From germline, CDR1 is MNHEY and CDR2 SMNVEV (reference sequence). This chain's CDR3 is CASSLSAGGLGEQYV. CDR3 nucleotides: TGTGCCAGCAGTTTATCTGCAGGGGGCTTAGGGGAGCAGTACGTC.

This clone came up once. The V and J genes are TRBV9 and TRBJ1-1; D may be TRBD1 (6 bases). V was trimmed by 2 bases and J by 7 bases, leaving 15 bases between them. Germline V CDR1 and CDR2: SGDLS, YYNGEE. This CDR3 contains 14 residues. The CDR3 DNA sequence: TGTGCCAGCAGCGTTAACAGGGAAACAGGTGAAGCTTTCTTT. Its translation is CASSVNRETGEAFF.

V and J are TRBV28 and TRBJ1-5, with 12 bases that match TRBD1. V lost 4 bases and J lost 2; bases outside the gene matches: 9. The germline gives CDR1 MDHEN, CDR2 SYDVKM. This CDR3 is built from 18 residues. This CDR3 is CASSSPGQGAGGNQPQHF. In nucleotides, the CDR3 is TGTGCCAGCAGTTCGCCGGGACAGGGGGCGGGGGGCAATCAGCCCCAGCATTTT.

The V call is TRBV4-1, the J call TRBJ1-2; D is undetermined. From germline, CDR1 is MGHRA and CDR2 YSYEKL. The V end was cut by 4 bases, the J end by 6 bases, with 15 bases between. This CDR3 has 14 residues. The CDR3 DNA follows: TGCGCCAGCAGCCCCGGTCCGGGTGGTGATGGCTACACCTTC. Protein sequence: CASSPGPGGDGYTF.

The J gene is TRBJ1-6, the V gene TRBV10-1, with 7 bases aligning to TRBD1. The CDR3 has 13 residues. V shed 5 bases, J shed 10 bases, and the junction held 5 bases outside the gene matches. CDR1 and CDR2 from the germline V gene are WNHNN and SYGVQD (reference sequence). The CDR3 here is CASSPDRSSPLHF. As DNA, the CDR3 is TGCGCCAGCAGTCCGGACAGGTCGTCACCCCTCCACTTT.

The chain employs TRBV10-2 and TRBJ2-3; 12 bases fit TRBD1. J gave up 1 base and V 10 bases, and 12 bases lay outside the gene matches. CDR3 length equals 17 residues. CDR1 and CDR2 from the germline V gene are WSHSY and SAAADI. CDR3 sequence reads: CATMGDRGLSGTDTQYF. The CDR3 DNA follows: TGCGCCACCATGGGGGACAGGGGGCTCTCTGGCACAGATACGCAGTATTTT.

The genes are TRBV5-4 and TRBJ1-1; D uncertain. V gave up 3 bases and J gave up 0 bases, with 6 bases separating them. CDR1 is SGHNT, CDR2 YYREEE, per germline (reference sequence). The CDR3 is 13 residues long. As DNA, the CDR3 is TGTGCCAGCAGCTCGGAGATGAACACTGAAGCTTTCTTT. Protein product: CASSSEMNTEAFF. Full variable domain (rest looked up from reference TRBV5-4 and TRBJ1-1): ETGVTQSPTHLIKTRGQQVTLRCSSQSGHNTVSWYQQALGQGPQFIFQYYREEENGRGNFPPRFSGLQFPNYSSELNVNALELDDSALYLCASSSEMNTEAFFGQGTRLTVV.

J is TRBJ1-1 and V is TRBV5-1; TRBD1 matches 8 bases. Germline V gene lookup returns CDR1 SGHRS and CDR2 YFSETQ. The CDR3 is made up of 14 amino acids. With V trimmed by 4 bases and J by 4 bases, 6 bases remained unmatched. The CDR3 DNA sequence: TGCGCCAGCAGCACCTGGACAGGGAGCACTGAAGCTTTCTTT. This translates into CASSTWTGSTEAFF.

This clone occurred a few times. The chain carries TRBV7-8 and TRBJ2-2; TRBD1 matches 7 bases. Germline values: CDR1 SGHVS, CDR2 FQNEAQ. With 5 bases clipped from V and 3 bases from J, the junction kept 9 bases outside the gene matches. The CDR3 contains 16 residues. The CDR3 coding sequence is TGTGCCAGCAGCCCTATAGGGGGCGCACACACCGGGGAGCTGTTTTTT. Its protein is CASSPIGGAHTGELFF.

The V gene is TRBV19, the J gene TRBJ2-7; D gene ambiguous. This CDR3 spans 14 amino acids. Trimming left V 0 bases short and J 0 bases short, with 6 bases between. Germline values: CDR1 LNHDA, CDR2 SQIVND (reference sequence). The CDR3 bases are TGTGCCAGTAGTATAGACAGCGCCTCCTACGAGCAGTACTTC. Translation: CASSIDSASYEQYF.

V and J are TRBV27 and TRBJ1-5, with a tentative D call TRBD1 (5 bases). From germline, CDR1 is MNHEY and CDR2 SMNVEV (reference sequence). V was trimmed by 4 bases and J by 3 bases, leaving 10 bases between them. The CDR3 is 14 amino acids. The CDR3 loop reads CASSSDRLNQPQHF. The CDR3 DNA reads TGTGCCAGCAGTTCCGACAGACTCAATCAGCCCCAGCATTTT.

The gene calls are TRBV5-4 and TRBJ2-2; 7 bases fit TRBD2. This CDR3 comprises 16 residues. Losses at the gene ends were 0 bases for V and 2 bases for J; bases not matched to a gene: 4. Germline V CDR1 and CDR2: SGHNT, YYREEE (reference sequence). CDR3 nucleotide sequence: TGTGCCAGCAGCTTGGCGGGACTACATAACACCGGGGAGCTGTTTTTT. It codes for CASSLAGLHNTGELFF.

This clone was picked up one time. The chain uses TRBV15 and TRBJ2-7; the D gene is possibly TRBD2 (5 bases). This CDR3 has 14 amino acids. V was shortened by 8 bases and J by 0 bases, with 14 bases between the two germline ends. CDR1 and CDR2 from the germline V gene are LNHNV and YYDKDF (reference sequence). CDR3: CATSTGLNSYEQYF. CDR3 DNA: TGTGCCACCTCGACCGGACTGAACTCCTACGAGCAGTACTTC.

Written as DNA, the CDR3 is TGTGCCTGGAGTGGTTCCCGGCGGGCCACTTACAATGAGCAGTTCTTC. This codes for CAWSGSRRATYNEQFF. The V gene is TRBV30, the J gene TRBJ2-1; TRBD2 is a possible D gene (5 bases). Germline assignment: CDR1 GTSNPN and CDR2 SVGIG (reference sequence). This CDR3 spans 16 amino acids. The ends were cut back, 1 base at V and 4 bases at J, with 17 bases in the middle.

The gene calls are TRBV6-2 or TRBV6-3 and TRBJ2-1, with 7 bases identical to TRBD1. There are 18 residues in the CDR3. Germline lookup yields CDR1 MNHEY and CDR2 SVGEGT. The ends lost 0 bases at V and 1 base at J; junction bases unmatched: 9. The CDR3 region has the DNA TGTGCCAGCAGTTACTCCTTCGGGACAGCTTCTTCCTACAATGAGCAGTTCTTC. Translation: CASSYSFGTASSYNEQFF.

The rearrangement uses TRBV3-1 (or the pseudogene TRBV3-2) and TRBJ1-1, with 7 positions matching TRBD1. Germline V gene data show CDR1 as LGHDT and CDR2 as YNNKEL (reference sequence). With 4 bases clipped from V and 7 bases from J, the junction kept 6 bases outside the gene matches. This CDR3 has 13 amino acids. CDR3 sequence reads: CASSLVRTGEAFF. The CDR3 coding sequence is TGTGCCAGCAGCCTCGTTAGGACAGGTGAAGCTTTCTTT.

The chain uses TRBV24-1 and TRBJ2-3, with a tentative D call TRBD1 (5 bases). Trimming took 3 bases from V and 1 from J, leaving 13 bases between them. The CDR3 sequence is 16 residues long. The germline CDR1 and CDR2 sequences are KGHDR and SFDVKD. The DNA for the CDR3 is TGTGCCACCAGTGATAGGGGCGTACAGGGCACAGATACGCAGTATTTT. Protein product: CATSDRGVQGTDTQYF.

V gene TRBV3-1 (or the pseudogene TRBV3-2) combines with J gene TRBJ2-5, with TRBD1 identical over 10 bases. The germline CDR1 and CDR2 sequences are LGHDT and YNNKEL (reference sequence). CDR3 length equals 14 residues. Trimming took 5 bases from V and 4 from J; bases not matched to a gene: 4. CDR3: CASSDRTGGETQYF. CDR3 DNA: TGTGCCAGCAGCGATCGGACAGGGGGAGAGACCCAGTACTTC.

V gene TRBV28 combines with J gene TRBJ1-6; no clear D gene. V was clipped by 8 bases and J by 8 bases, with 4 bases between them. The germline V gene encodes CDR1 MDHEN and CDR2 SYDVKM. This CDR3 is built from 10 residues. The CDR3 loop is CASGHSPLHF. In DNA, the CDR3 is TGTGCCAGCGGGCATTCACCCCTCCACTTT.

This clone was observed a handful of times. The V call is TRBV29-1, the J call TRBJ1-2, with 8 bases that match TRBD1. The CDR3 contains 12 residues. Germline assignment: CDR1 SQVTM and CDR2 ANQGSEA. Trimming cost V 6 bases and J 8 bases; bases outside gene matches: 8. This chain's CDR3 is CSVGTGGRGYTF. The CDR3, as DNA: TGCAGCGTGGGAACAGGGGGTAGGGGCTACACCTTC.

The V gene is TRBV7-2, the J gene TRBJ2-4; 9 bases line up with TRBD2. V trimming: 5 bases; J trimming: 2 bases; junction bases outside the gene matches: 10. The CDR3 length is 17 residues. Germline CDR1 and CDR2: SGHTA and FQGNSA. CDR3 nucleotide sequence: TGTGCCAGCAGCCCAACGGGGCGGGGGGGTCCCAAAAACATTCAGTACTTC. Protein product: CASSPTGRGGPKNIQYF.

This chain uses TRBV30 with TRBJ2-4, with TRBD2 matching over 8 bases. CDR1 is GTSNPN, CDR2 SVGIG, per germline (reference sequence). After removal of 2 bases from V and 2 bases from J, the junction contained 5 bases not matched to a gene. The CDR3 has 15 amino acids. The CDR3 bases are TGTGCCTGGAGTTTCCGCGGGGGGACCAAAAACATTCAGTACTTC. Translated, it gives CAWSFRGGTKNIQYF.

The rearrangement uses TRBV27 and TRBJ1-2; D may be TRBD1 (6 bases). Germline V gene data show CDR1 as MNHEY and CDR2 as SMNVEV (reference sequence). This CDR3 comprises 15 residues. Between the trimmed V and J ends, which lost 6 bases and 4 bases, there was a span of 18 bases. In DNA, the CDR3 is TGTGCCAGCAGCGGTAGAGGGGGTGGGGTCTATGGCTACACCTTC. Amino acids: CASSGRGGGVYGYTF.

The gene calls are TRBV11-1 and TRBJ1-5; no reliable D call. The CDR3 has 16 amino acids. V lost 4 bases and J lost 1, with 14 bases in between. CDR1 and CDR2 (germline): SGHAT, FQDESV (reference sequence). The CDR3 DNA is TGTGCCAGCAGCTCCGCGGCCCGAGGGAGCAATCAGCCCCAGCATTTT. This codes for CASSSAARGSNQPQHF.

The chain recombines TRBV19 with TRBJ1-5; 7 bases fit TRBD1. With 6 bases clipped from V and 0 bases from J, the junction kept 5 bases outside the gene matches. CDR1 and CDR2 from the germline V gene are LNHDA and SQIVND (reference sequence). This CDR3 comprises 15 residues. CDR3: CASRQGEYSNQPQHF. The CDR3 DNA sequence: TGTGCCAGTAGGCAGGGGGAGTATAGCAATCAGCCCCAGCATTTT.

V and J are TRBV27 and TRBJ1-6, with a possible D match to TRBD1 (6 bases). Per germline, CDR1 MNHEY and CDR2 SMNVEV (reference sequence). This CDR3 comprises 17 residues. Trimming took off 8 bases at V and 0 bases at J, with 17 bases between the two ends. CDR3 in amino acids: CASRPHTGFSYNSPLHF. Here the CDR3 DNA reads TGTGCCAGCCGTCCCCATACAGGGTTCTCCTATAATTCACCCCTCCACTTT.